A selection of T cell receptor beta chains follows, all from one sample in a study of memory CD4+ T cells and cytomegalovirus serostatus. TCRdb's copy holds only in-frame clones and misses some; the assay was immunoSEQ multiplex PCR. The sample records 50,000 to 65,000 clones, just under 80% being singletons. The sequenced material came from memory CD4+ T cells from blood. Receptors originate from an adult in good health and CMV-seronegative. CDR3s include the opening cysteine and the closing phenylalanine or tryptophan.

v_gene | CDR3aa
TRBV28 | CASTDTRNTEAFF
TRBV5-4 | CASSLGGGTDTQYF
TRBV6-4 | CASSVGSLNSDTQYF
TRBV6-1 | CATGAKSAGEQYF
TRBV5-1 | CASSWRPGGPAGELFF
TRBV4-2 | CASSQDGGGPLETQYF
TRBV5-8 | CASSLRAANTGELFF
TRBV7-8 | CASSLVPAGATGELFF
TRBV6-1 | CASSEAGETEAFF
TRBV4-1 | CASSQATKAYSGGGYNEQFF
TRBV19 | CASSRDSATNEKLFF
TRBV30 | CAWSGDRATGNTIYF
TRBV7-9 | CASSFQTGGDGEQYF
TRBV7-2 | CASSLRGGGALDTQYF
TRBV27 | CASSLRGGGSASYEQYF
TRBV19 | CASSPTGQWGTEAFF
TRBV19 | CASSAGLTLRGYTF
TRBV5-6 | CASSLRRRESSPLHF
TRBV15 | CATSREVLAQQYF
TRBV5-1 | CASSIDRVRNSPLHF
TRBV13 | CASSSWTGGDYEQYF
TRBV5-1 | CASSLIAGGRGEQFF
TRBV9 | CASSVAESSYNSPLHF
TRBV6-5 | CASSYLGGPQYF
TRBV25-1 | CASFTRDRGNYGYTF
TRBV30 | CASRMGSYNSPLHF
TRBV28 | CASSPQYGGQETQYF
TRBV9 | CASSATRDSRNYNSPLHF
TRBV11-3 | CASSTGTSAGEQFF
TRBV15 | CATSRGAGSTDTQYF
TRBV7-2 | CASSRDTGVTEAFF
TRBV7-2 | CASRARDNKEAFF
TRBV5-1 | CASSLVSGQGYEQYF
TRBV11-3 | CASSLGGNTEAFF
TRBV4-1 | CASSQRQGGGQPQHF
TRBV2 | CASSGLAGAAATQYF
TRBV9 | CASSGGLASDTQYF
TRBV5-1 | CASSLELGLGYGYTF
TRBV7-9 | CASSPPGQGNVNEQFF
TRBV7-8 | CASSLDPGTSGNTIYF
TRBV10-3 | CAIGRVANEQFF
TRBV4-2 | CASSPHGAGGADTQYF
TRBV5-6 | CASSLFQGAPGELFF
TRBV19 | CASSIGVVRERTQYF
TRBV11-2 | CASRPNRVGEQYF
TRBV5-6 | CASSLGTPSPYGYTF